This T cell receptor beta chain is drawn from a study of blood T cell repertoires in COVID-19. Study details: Acute and convalescent COVID-19 samples came from the United States, Italy and Spain. PBMCs, B-cell-depleted T cells, or T cells provided the cDNA or gDNA that made up the material.

CDR3 size: 13 residues. CDR1 MNHEY and CDR2 SVGEGT come from the germline V gene. The V end lost 2 bases, the J end lost 7 bases, and 11 bases lay between the germline ends. In the original analysis: Using reference gene primer amplification, nucleated cell counts were estimated. The assay was immunoSEQ multiplex PCR, and TCRdb's table has in-frame clones only and misses some. The DNA gave D and trimming, while V, J and clone size come from that table. The sample has under 80,000 clones; 65% to 80% are singletons. The chain joins TRBV6-2 or TRBV6-3 to TRBJ1-1, with D possibly being TRBD1 (6 bases). This TCR was sampled from a human donor in a cohort sampled during active COVID-19. The sequenced sample was peripheral blood. The CDR3 protein is CASSYTGRGEAFF. The CDR3 coding sequence is TGTGCCAGCAGTTACACAGGGAGGGGTGAAGCTTTCTTT.